The rows below give T cell receptor beta chains drawn from one sample of a study of blood T cells in healthy people across ages. In TCRdb, the 5' RACE reads were re-called with MiXCR into one record per CDR3 protein. This table holds about 1,500,000 distinct CDR3 sequences, around 42% found once. The specimen was blood. These TCRs come from a woman younger than 30 in good health. Both conserved end residues are part of each CDR3. Each record gives: J gene, D gene, clone size, V gene, CDR3 protein, CDR3 DNA. The D gene is left open where the match is weak. The size entry is marked missing in some rows and otherwise reads once, few, many or a size class.

J gene: TRBJ2-7
D gene: -
clone size: -
V gene: TRBV2
CDR3 protein: CASSKEGPLYEQYF
CDR3 DNA: TGTGCCAGCAGTAAGGAGGGGCCCCTCTACGAGCAGTACTTC

J gene: TRBJ2-5
D gene: TRBD2
clone size: few
V gene: TRBV27
CDR3 protein: CASSVTSGSWGTQYF
CDR3 DNA: TGTGCCAGCAGTGTTACTAGCGGGAGTTGGGGGACCCAGTACTTC

J gene: TRBJ2-7
D gene: TRBD2
clone size: -
V gene: TRBV2
CDR3 protein: CASSRLAPEQYF
CDR3 DNA: TGTGCCAGCAGTAGACTAGCTCCCGAGCAGTACTTC

J gene: TRBJ1-6
D gene: TRBD1
clone size: -
V gene: TRBV6-5
CDR3 protein: CASRDTGDSPLHF
CDR3 DNA: TGTGCCAGCAGGGACACAGGGGATTCACCCCTCCACTTT

J gene: TRBJ2-5
D gene: -
clone size: -
V gene: TRBV20-1
CDR3 protein: CSATDGRGETQYF
CDR3 DNA: TGCAGTGCCACGGACGGCCGTGGGGAGACCCAGTACTTC

J gene: TRBJ2-3
D gene: TRBD2
clone size: -
V gene: TRBV28
CDR3 protein: CASSRRTSGTSTDTQYF
CDR3 DNA: TGTGCCAGCAGCAGGAGGACTAGCGGGACTAGCACAGATACGCAGTATTTT

J gene: TRBJ2-7
D gene: -
clone size: -
V gene: TRBV27
CDR3 protein: CASKRDGSSYEQYF
CDR3 DNA: TGTGCCAGCAAACGGGACGGAAGCTCCTACGAGCAGTACTTC

J gene: TRBJ1-2
D gene: -
clone size: -
V gene: TRBV9
CDR3 protein: CASSSDKNYGYTF
CDR3 DNA: TGTGCCAGCAGCTCTGACAAGAACTATGGCTACACCTTC

J gene: TRBJ2-1
D gene: TRBD2
clone size: -
V gene: TRBV5-1
CDR3 protein: CASSSDLLAGGFNEQFF
CDR3 DNA: TGCGCCAGCAGCTCCGACCTTCTAGCGGGGGGGTTTAATGAGCAGTTCTTC

J gene: TRBJ2-5
D gene: -
clone size: -
V gene: TRBV19
CDR3 protein: CASSISDRRNNEQYF
CDR3 DNA: TGTGCCAGTAGTATATCCGACAGGAGGAACAATGAGCAGTACTTC

J gene: TRBJ1-1
D gene: TRBD1
clone size: -
V gene: TRBV9
CDR3 protein: CASSVGPRQGQVEAFF
CDR3 DNA: TGTGCCAGCAGCGTAGGACCCAGACAGGGGCAAGTTGAAGCTTTCTTT

J gene: TRBJ2-7
D gene: TRBD1
clone size: -
V gene: TRBV19
CDR3 protein: CASSMGTGRSSYNEQYF
CDR3 DNA: TGTGCCAGTAGTATGGGGACAGGACGGAGCTCCTACAATGAGCAGTACTTC

J gene: TRBJ2-3
D gene: TRBD1
clone size: -
V gene: TRBV4-1
CDR3 protein: CASSQESPGGAPGTQYF
CDR3 DNA: TGCGCCAGCAGCCAAGAGAGCCCAGGGGGCGCCCCGGGTACGCAGTATTTT

J gene: TRBJ1-5
D gene: -
clone size: -
V gene: TRBV24-1
CDR3 protein: CATSSGGNQPQHF
CDR3 DNA: TGTGCCACCAGTTCAGGGGGCAATCAGCCCCAGCATTTT

J gene: TRBJ2-5
D gene: -
clone size: many
V gene: TRBV5-1
CDR3 protein: CASSLTSQETQYF
CDR3 DNA: TGCGCCAGCAGCCTAACTAGCCAGGAGACCCAGTACTTC

J gene: TRBJ2-1
D gene: -
clone size: few
V gene: TRBV5-1
CDR3 protein: CASSYDRNYNEQFF
CDR3 DNA: TGCGCCAGCAGCTACGACAGAAACTACAATGAGCAGTTCTTC

J gene: TRBJ2-7
D gene: -
clone size: -
V gene: TRBV28
CDR3 protein: CASSLTTGPLYEQYF
CDR3 DNA: TGTGCCAGCAGTCTGACCACGGGACCGCTCTACGAGCAGTACTTC

J gene: TRBJ2-5
D gene: -
clone size: -
V gene: TRBV7-2
CDR3 protein: CASGLSGTKETQYF
CDR3 DNA: TGTGCCAGCGGCTTATCCGGGACCAAAGAGACCCAGTACTTC

J gene: TRBJ2-1
D gene: -
clone size: -
V gene: TRBV6-5
CDR3 protein: CASSGSGSDNNEQFF
CDR3 DNA: TGTGCCAGCAGTGGTAGCGGTTCCGACAACAATGAGCAGTTCTTC

J gene: TRBJ2-6
D gene: -
clone size: -
V gene: TRBV28
CDR3 protein: CASSLLRDRPISGANVLTF
CDR3 DNA: TGTGCCAGCAGTTTATTGCGAGACAGACCCATTTCTGGGGCCAACGTCCTGACTTTC

J gene: TRBJ2-5
D gene: -
clone size: -
V gene: TRBV6-1
CDR3 protein: CASRAYAETQYF
CDR3 DNA: TGTGCCAGCAGGGCCTACGCGGAGACCCAGTACTTC

J gene: TRBJ1-4
D gene: -
clone size: once
V gene: TRBV7-9
CDR3 protein: CASSVQGPNEKLFF
CDR3 DNA: TGTGCCAGCAGCGTACAGGGACCTAATGAAAAACTGTTTTTT

J gene: TRBJ2-7
D gene: -
clone size: -
V gene: TRBV10-1
CDR3 protein: CASSESRNIYEQYF
CDR3 DNA: TGCGCCAGCAGTGAGTCAAGGAATATCTACGAGCAGTACTTC

J gene: TRBJ1-2
D gene: -
clone size: -
V gene: TRBV2
CDR3 protein: CASSPQRIPNYGYTF
CDR3 DNA: TGTGCCAGCAGTCCCCAGAGGATACCTAACTATGGCTACACCTTC

J gene: TRBJ2-7
D gene: TRBD2
clone size: few
V gene: TRBV20-1
CDR3 protein: CSALLAETYEQYF
CDR3 DNA: TGCAGTGCCCTCCTAGCGGAAACCTACGAGCAGTACTTC

J gene: TRBJ2-2
D gene: TRBD2
clone size: few
V gene: TRBV5-1
CDR3 protein: CASSGTSGTGELFF
CDR3 DNA: TGCGCCAGCTCCGGGACTAGCGGCACCGGGGAGCTGTTTTTT

J gene: TRBJ2-7
D gene: -
clone size: -
V gene: TRBV18
CDR3 protein: CASSPENRDYEQYF
CDR3 DNA: TGTGCCAGCTCACCCGAAAACCGGGACTACGAGCAGTACTTC